The 24 T cell receptor beta chains in this list originate from one sample, sequenced in a study of a mutant IDH1 vaccine in newly diagnosed glioma. Their specific antigens are unknown. Generated by immunoSEQ multiplex PCR, the TCRdb table keeps only in-frame clones and is missing some. The sample includes 31,000 or so clones, approximately 78% seen only once; the top ten take roughly 10%. Time point reported: week 35, safety follow-up. A single vaccine dose contained 300 ug of mutant IDH1 20-mer peptide, and topical imiquimod was used with it. Sequencing used PBMCs, obtained from a glioma patient whose treatment included an IDH1 peptide vaccine. The receptor set was obtained from a woman aged 40 to 55 with glioma.

CDR3 protein: CASSVQGTLAKNIQYF. In DNA form, the CDR3 reads TGTGCCAGCAGCGTCCAGGGTACCCTAGCCAAAAACATTCAGTACTTC. The chain combines TRBV5-6 with TRBJ2-4, with a weak D call TRBD1 (5 bases). Trimming cost V 4 bases and J 0 bases, with 14 bases left between them. Per the germline V gene, CDR1 is SGHDT and CDR2 is YYEEEE. The CDR3 covers 16 residues.

This chain links TRBV6-1 with TRBJ2-3, with 7 nucleotides matching TRBD1. Germline CDR1 is MNHNS and CDR2 is SASEGT. The V segment lost 5 bases and the J segment 3 bases; nucleotides outside the gene matches: 8. CDR3 size: 15 residues. The CDR3 coding sequence is TGTGCCAGCAGTATCTTAGGGGGCGGGACAGATACGCAGTATTTT. This codes for CASSILGGGTDTQYF.

This clone was recorded a few times. The chain has TRBV2 and TRBJ1-2, with a weak D call TRBD1 (6 bases). With 9 bases removed from V and 8 bases from J, the gap between germline ends came to 16 bases. Germline V gene sequence: CDR1 SNHLY, CDR2 FYNNEI. The CDR3 totals 12 residues. CDR3 loop: CASSTGLQGYTF. The DNA of the CDR3 is TGTGCCAGTTCGACAGGCCTTCAGGGCTACACCTTC.

This clone turned up a few times. This chain joins TRBV9 and TRBJ1-2, with a possible D match to TRBD1 (5 bases). CDR3 length: 14 amino acids. Germline loops: CDR1 SGDLS, CDR2 YYNGEE. Trimming took off 1 base at V and 2 bases at J, with 9 bases between the two ends. DNA for the CDR3: TGTGCCAGCAGCGTATCGTCAGGGAACTATGGCTACACCTTC. It specifies CASSVSSGNYGYTF. The full variable domain, its missing parts supplied by reference TRBV9 and TRBJ1-2, is DSGVTQTPKHLITATGQRVTLRCSPRSGDLSVYWYQQSLDQGLQFLIQYYNGEERAKGNILERFSAQQFPDLHSELNLSSLELGDSALYFCASSVSSGNYGYTFGSGTRLTVV.

This clone turned up a few times. J is TRBJ1-5 and V is TRBV6-6; no clear D gene. Germline CDR1 reads MNHNY; CDR2 reads SVGAGI (reference sequence). The CDR3 sequence is 13 residues long. The V and J ends lost 2 bases and 6 bases respectively, with 8 bases between them. For the CDR3, the DNA is TGTGCCAGCAGTTACGAGGAAGTTCAGCCCCAGCATTTT. Translation: CASSYEEVQPQHF.

This clone was picked up one time. The chain uses TRBV21-1 and TRBJ2-3; the D call TRBD2 from the table was never checked on the DNA. TRBV21-1 is classified as a pseudogene. The CDR3 is 19 amino acids. CDR3 sequence (DNA): TGTGCCAGCAGCAAACCCGAAGCGACTAGCGGGGCAGGCACAGATACGCAGTATTTT. This codes for CASSKPEATSGAGTDTQYF.

This clone was observed a few times. The chain employs TRBV6-1 and TRBJ1-1, with D unclear. This CDR3 has 13 amino acids. V lost 3 bases to trimming and J lost 1 base, with 6 bases between them. Germline assignment: CDR1 MNHNS and CDR2 SASEGT. The CDR3 DNA follows: TGTGCCAGCAGTGACAAAAAGAACACTGAAGCTTTCTTT. Protein: CASSDKKNTEAFF.

V usage is TRBV7-2 and J usage is TRBJ1-1; TRBD1 aligns across 8 bases. Trimming at V came to 5 bases and at J to 6 bases, leaving 5 bases not matched to a gene. The CDR3 contains 13 residues. Germline loops: CDR1 SGHTA, CDR2 FQGNSA. CDR3 sequence: CASSVDRGAEAFF. CDR3 coding DNA: TGTGCCAGCAGCGTCGACAGGGGAGCTGAAGCTTTCTTT.

This clone has just a few counts. The chain carries TRBV7-9 and TRBJ1-3; TRBD1 agrees at 9 bases. The J segment lost 7 bases and the V segment lost 5 bases, leaving 9 bases of the junction unmatched. Looked up from germline, CDR1 is SEHNR and CDR2 is FQNEAQ (reference sequence). The CDR3 extends over 15 amino acids. The CDR3 loop is CASSNRDREGNTIYF. The DNA of the CDR3 is TGTGCCAGCAGCAACCGGGACAGGGAGGGGAACACCATATATTTT.

This clone was observed a handful of times. The rearrangement uses TRBV30 and TRBJ1-5; maybe TRBD1 (6 bases). Looked up from germline, CDR1 is GTSNPN and CDR2 is SVGIG (reference sequence). V lost 5 bases and J lost 4, with 12 bases in between. The length of the CDR3 is 13 residues. This CDR3 reads CAWEGDNNQPQHF. DNA of the CDR3: TGTGCCTGGGAGGGGGATAATAATCAGCCCCAGCATTTT.

Only a few counts were recorded for this clone. The V and J genes are TRBV5-8 and TRBJ2-3; weak D call: TRBD1 (6 bases). The CDR3 runs 15 residues. Germline loops: CDR1 SGHTS, CDR2 YDEGEE. Trimming left V 0 bases short and J 2 bases short, with 10 bases between. The CDR3 region is CASSLGQGTTDTQYF. In nucleotides, the CDR3 is TGTGCCAGCAGCTTGGGTCAGGGGACCACAGATACGCAGTATTTT.

V and J are TRBV5-6 and TRBJ2-3; the D is unclear. CDR3 size: 15 residues. Deletions cut 1 base from V and 2 bases from J, with 11 bases between. Germline-derived CDR1 and CDR2 are SGHDT and YYEEEE. Here the CDR3 DNA reads TGTGCCAGCAGCTTGAGGCTCACCCACACAGATACGCAGTATTTT. Its translation is CASSLRLTHTDTQYF. Together with reference TRBV5-6 and TRBJ2-3, the CDR3 gives the full variable domain: DAGVTQSPTHLIKTRGQQVTLRCSPKSGHDTVSWYQQALGQGPQFIFQYYEEEERQRGNFPDRFSGHQFPNYSSELNVNALLLGDSALYLCASSLRLTHTDTQYFGPGTRLTVL.

CDR3 loop: CASSQGIGDTQYF. CDR3 DNA sequence: TGCGCCAGCAGCCAAGGGATAGGGGATACGCAGTATTTT. This chain uses TRBV4-1 with TRBJ2-3; D gene uncertain. CDR3 length: 13 amino acids. V was cut by 1 base and J by 6 bases, with 8 bases left in between. Germline V gene lookup returns CDR1 MGHRA and CDR2 YSYEKL.

In its sample, this clone was seen once. The rearrangement links TRBV5-1 to TRBJ2-2; a weak D match, TRBD2 (5 bases). Germline assignment: CDR1 SGHRS and CDR2 YFSETQ. The germline V and J ends were trimmed by 3 bases and 5 bases, with 14 bases remaining between them. This CDR3 comprises 15 residues. The CDR3 sequence: CASSSQASRTGELFF. The DNA of the CDR3 is TGCGCCAGCAGCTCCCAGGCTAGCCGAACCGGGGAGCTGTTTTTT.

The chain carries TRBV7-8 and TRBJ2-7; D is undetermined. Trimming removed 7 bases at V and 4 bases at J, with 11 bases between. Germline V gene lookup returns CDR1 SGHVS and CDR2 FQNEAQ. The CDR3 is made up of 12 amino acids. The CDR3: CASTTQTYEQYF. In nucleotides, the CDR3 is TGTGCCAGCACAACCCAGACATACGAGCAGTACTTC.

The genes are TRBV30 and TRBJ2-7, with a possible D match to TRBD1 (5 bases). The CDR3 consists of 12 residues. V was cut by 5 bases and J by 0 bases, with 8 bases left in between. Per the germline V gene, CDR1 is GTSNPN and CDR2 is SVGIG (reference sequence). CDR3 amino acids: CAWEDTSYEQYF. Here the CDR3 DNA reads TGTGCCTGGGAGGACACCTCCTACGAGCAGTACTTC. The full variable domain, rest sourced from reference TRBV30 and TRBJ2-7, is SQTIHQWPATLVQPVGSPLSLECTVEGTSNPNLYWYRQAAGRGLQLLFYSVGIGQISSEVPQNLSASRPQDRQFILSSKKLLLSDSGFYLCAWEDTSYEQYFGPGTRLTVT.

The V gene is TRBV11-2, the J gene TRBJ1-2, with D unclear. Germline CDR1 SGHAT, CDR2 FQNNGV. V lost 4 bases to trimming and J lost 5 bases, with 17 bases between them. The CDR3 extends over 15 amino acids. The CDR3 region is CASSSLNLRRYGYTF. CDR3 DNA sequence: TGTGCCAGCAGCTCACTAAATCTACGGAGATATGGCTACACCTTC. Full variable domain (rest looked up from reference TRBV11-2 and TRBJ1-2): EAGVAQSPRYKIIEKRQSVAFWCNPISGHATLYWYQQILGQGPKLLIQFQNNGVVDDSQLPKDRFSAERLKGVDSTLKIQPAKLEDSAVYLCASSSLNLRRYGYTFGSGTRLTVV.

The rearrangement joins TRBV30 to TRBJ1-1; D is unresolved. Trimming took 3 bases from V and 1 from J, leaving 12 bases between them. The germline CDR1 and CDR2 sequences are GTSNPN and SVGIG (reference sequence). The CDR3 runs 14 residues. The CDR3 region is CAWRRLGSNTEAFF. The CDR3 DNA follows: TGTGCCTGGAGACGCCTGGGGTCGAACACTGAAGCTTTCTTT. Together with reference TRBV30 and TRBJ1-1, the CDR3 gives the full variable domain: SQTIHQWPATLVQPVGSPLSLECTVEGTSNPNLYWYRQAAGRGLQLLFYSVGIGQISSEVPQNLSASRPQDRQFILSSKKLLLSDSGFYLCAWRRLGSNTEAFFGQGTRLTVV.

The J gene is TRBJ2-7, the V gene TRBV7-2; possible D gene TRBD1, 8 bases. The CDR3 consists of 15 residues. Per the germline V gene, CDR1 is SGHTA and CDR2 is FQGNSA. The V gene lost 7 bases and the J gene lost 7 bases, with 23 bases spanning the gap. The CDR3 bases are TGTGCCAGCACCAATGGGCTACAGGGGGAGGGGGAGCAGTACTTC. It translates to CASTNGLQGEGEQYF.

The chain has TRBV15 and TRBJ1-2, with D unresolved. CDR3 size: 14 residues. V gave up 1 base and J gave up 4 bases, with 10 bases separating them. CDR1 LNHNV and CDR2 YYDKDF come from the germline V gene (reference sequence). CDR3 in DNA: TGTGCCACCAGCAGAGGTTCAGATGTCTATGGCTACACCTTC. This sequence encodes CATSRGSDVYGYTF.

The genes are TRBV9 and TRBJ2-5; 9 bases agree with TRBD2. This CDR3 has 17 amino acids. Germline loops: CDR1 SGDLS, CDR2 YYNGEE. The ends lost 4 bases at V and 5 bases at J; junction bases unmatched: 15. The CDR3 loop is CASSPQGGERGAETQYF. The DNA of the CDR3 is TGTGCCAGCAGCCCACAAGGGGGGGAGCGGGGGGCCGAGACCCAGTACTTC.

The J gene is TRBJ2-4, the V gene TRBV12-5, with D tentatively TRBD1 or TRBD2 (5 bases each). Germline V lookup: CDR1 LGHNT, CDR2 FRNRAP. This CDR3 region has 15 residues. Trimming shortened V by 2 bases and J by 4 bases, and 12 bases separated the two germline ends. CDR3 sequence (DNA): TGTGCTAGTGGTTTGTATGTGGGACCTAAAAACATTCAGTACTTC. Translation: CASGLYVGPKNIQYF.

The gene calls are TRBV5-1 and TRBJ1-2; TRBD1 aligns across 9 bases. The V gene end was trimmed by 3 bases and the J gene end by 2 bases; junction bases not matched to a gene: 5. Germline-derived CDR1 and CDR2 are SGHRS and YFSETQ. The CDR3 extends over 15 amino acids. The DNA for the CDR3 is TGCGCCAGCAGCTCTTACAGGGGGCTAAACTATGGCTACACCTTC. It translates to CASSSYRGLNYGYTF.

This chain links TRBV27 with TRBJ2-1, with TRBD2 matching over 9 bases. This CDR3 is 15 amino acids long. Germline assignment: CDR1 MNHEY and CDR2 SMNVEV (reference sequence). J gave up 8 bases and V 0 bases, and 5 bases lay outside the gene matches. In DNA form, the CDR3 reads TGTGCCAGCAGTTTATCGCGGGGGGGCCCGGATGAGCAGTTCTTC. This codes for CASSLSRGGPDEQFF.